The rows below give T cell receptor beta chains drawn from one sample of a study of blood T cell repertoires in COVID-19. The assay was immunoSEQ multiplex PCR, and TCRdb's table has in-frame clones only and misses some. The table includes under 60,000 clones, 75% to 95% detected once. Sequencing used peripheral blood. Receptors were obtained from a middle-aged man with active COVID-19. Both conserved end residues are part of each CDR3. A D gene is named only where the DNA matches it firmly. Not every row has a clone size; where given, it reads once, few, many or a size class.

D gene: NA; V gene: TRBV28; J gene: TRBJ1-5; clone size: NA; CDR3 protein: CASSTSREGGQPQHF; CDR3 DNA: NA
D gene: NA; V gene: TRBV4-1; J gene: TRBJ1-4; clone size: NA; CDR3 protein: CASRYTGNEKLFF; CDR3 DNA: TGCGCCAGCAGGTATACAGGTAATGAAAAACTGTTTTTT
D gene: NA; V gene: TRBV7-6; J gene: TRBJ1-2; clone size: NA; CDR3 protein: CASSPYRQLNYGYTF; CDR3 DNA: TGTGCCAGCAGCCCCTACCGACAGCTTAACTATGGCTACACCTTC
D gene: NA; V gene: TRBV6-1; J gene: TRBJ1-2; clone size: NA; CDR3 protein: CASSEQTGVTNYGYTF; CDR3 DNA: TGTGCCAGCAGTGAACAGACCGGGGTTACCAACTATGGCTACACCTTC
D gene: TRBD1; V gene: TRBV27; J gene: TRBJ2-3; clone size: NA; CDR3 protein: CASGDRKPQYF; CDR3 DNA: TGTGCCAGCGGGGACAGGAAACCGCAGTATTTT
D gene: NA; V gene: TRBV11-2; J gene: TRBJ2-7; clone size: NA; CDR3 protein: CASSHPISEQYF; CDR3 DNA: TGTGCCAGCAGCCACCCTATATCCGAGCAGTACTTC
D gene: TRBD1; V gene: TRBV6-6; J gene: TRBJ1-2; clone size: NA; CDR3 protein: CASSTPGTVFGYTF; CDR3 DNA: TGTGCCAGCAGTACCCCCGGGACAGTTTTTGGCTACACCTTC
D gene: TRBD1; V gene: TRBV19; J gene: TRBJ2-7; clone size: NA; CDR3 protein: CASSVGTGGSYEQYF; CDR3 DNA: TGTGCCAGTAGTGTAGGAACAGGGGGGTCCTACGAGCAGTACTTC
D gene: TRBD1; V gene: TRBV2; J gene: TRBJ1-6; clone size: NA; CDR3 protein: CATRGEQSPLHF; CDR3 DNA: TGTGCTACCAGGGGGGAACAATCACCCCTCCACTTT
D gene: TRBD2; V gene: TRBV6-6; J gene: TRBJ2-5; clone size: NA; CDR3 protein: CASRRQGGRETQYF; CDR3 DNA: TGTGCCAGCAGGCGTCAGGGAGGGCGGGAGACCCAGTACTTC
D gene: TRBD1; V gene: TRBV18; J gene: TRBJ1-2; clone size: once; CDR3 protein: CASSPPTAGGPYGYTF; CDR3 DNA: TGTGCCAGCTCACCACCGACGGCAGGGGGACCCTATGGCTACACCTTC
D gene: TRBD1; V gene: TRBV7-8; J gene: TRBJ2-1; clone size: NA; CDR3 protein: CASSPRTGFFRGEQFF; CDR3 DNA: TGTGCCAGCAGCCCGAGGACAGGGTTCTTCCGGGGTGAGCAGTTCTTC
D gene: NA; V gene: TRBV3-1/TRBV3-2; J gene: TRBJ1-2; clone size: once; CDR3 protein: CASSQDVIYGYTF; CDR3 DNA: TGTGCCAGCAGCCAAGATGTTATCTATGGCTACACCTTC
D gene: TRBD1; V gene: TRBV11-2; J gene: TRBJ2-7; clone size: NA; CDR3 protein: CASSSTDRLTYEQYF; CDR3 DNA: TGTGCCAGCAGCTCTACGGACAGGTTAACCTACGAGCAGTACTTC
D gene: TRBD1; V gene: TRBV29-1; J gene: TRBJ2-5; clone size: NA; CDR3 protein: CSVAGTARETQYF; CDR3 DNA: TGCAGCGTTGCCGGGACAGCGAGGGAGACCCAGTACTTC
D gene: NA; V gene: TRBV13; J gene: TRBJ1-3; clone size: NA; CDR3 protein: CASSLGETGNTIYF; CDR3 DNA: TGTGCCAGCAGCTTAGGGGAGACTGGAAACACCATATATTTT
D gene: TRBD2; V gene: TRBV3-1/TRBV3-2; J gene: TRBJ2-5; clone size: NA; CDR3 protein: CASSQPGLGKETQYF; CDR3 DNA: TGTGCCAGCAGCCAGCCGGGACTAGGAAAAGAGACCCAGTACTTC
D gene: NA; V gene: TRBV6-5; J gene: TRBJ1-1; clone size: NA; CDR3 protein: CASSERQVNTEAFF; CDR3 DNA: TGTGCCAGCTCCGAGAGACAGGTTAACACTGAAGCTTTCTTT
D gene: NA; V gene: TRBV21-1; J gene: TRBJ1-1; clone size: NA; CDR3 protein: CASSKEIRTGWTEAFF; CDR3 DNA: TGTGCCAGCAGCAAAGAGATTAGGACAGGGTGGACTGAAGCTTTCTTT
D gene: TRBD1; V gene: TRBV6-5; J gene: TRBJ1-2; clone size: once; CDR3 protein: CASSPTSGTAYGYTF; CDR3 DNA: TGTGCCAGCAGTCCCACTTCCGGGACAGCCTATGGCTACACCTTC
D gene: NA; V gene: TRBV3-1/TRBV3-2; J gene: TRBJ1-2; clone size: NA; CDR3 protein: CASSLGAGLGGYTF; CDR3 DNA: TGTGCCAGCAGCCTCGGGGCGGGGCTGGGTGGCTACACCTTC
D gene: NA; V gene: TRBV9; J gene: TRBJ1-4; clone size: NA; CDR3 protein: CASSVEGATNEKLFF; CDR3 DNA: TGTGCCAGCAGCGTAGAAGGGGCAACTAATGAAAAACTGTTTTTT
D gene: NA; V gene: TRBV6-2/TRBV6-3; J gene: TRBJ2-6; clone size: NA; CDR3 protein: CASSYRGTGANVLTF; CDR3 DNA: TGTGCCAGCAGTTACCGAGGGACTGGGGCCAACGTCCTGACTTTC
D gene: NA; V gene: TRBV28; J gene: TRBJ1-1; clone size: NA; CDR3 protein: CASSLLQNTEAFF; CDR3 DNA: TGTGCCAGCAGTTTATTACAGAACACTGAAGCTTTCTTT
D gene: TRBD1; V gene: TRBV5-4; J gene: TRBJ1-3; clone size: NA; CDR3 protein: CASSRGQESGNTIYF; CDR3 DNA: TGTGCCAGCAGCCGGGGACAGGAGTCTGGAAACACCATATATTTT
D gene: NA; V gene: TRBV7-8; J gene: TRBJ1-4; clone size: NA; CDR3 protein: CARLLGDDWKLFF; CDR3 DNA: TGTGCCAGACTTCTAGGGGATGATTGGAAACTGTTTTTT
D gene: TRBD2; V gene: TRBV19; J gene: TRBJ2-3; clone size: NA; CDR3 protein: CASSIGGRGGDTQYF; CDR3 DNA: TGTGCCAGTAGTATAGGCGGGCGCGGGGGAGATACGCAGTATTTT
D gene: NA; V gene: TRBV15; J gene: TRBJ1-6; clone size: NA; CDR3 protein: CATSRDPQGNSPLHF; CDR3 DNA: TGTGCCACCAGCAGAGATCCACAGGGTAATTCACCCCTCCACTTT
D gene: NA; V gene: TRBV18; J gene: TRBJ1-1; clone size: NA; CDR3 protein: CASSRGGPLNTEAFF; CDR3 DNA: TGTGCCAGCTCACGGGGGGGACCGTTGAACACTGAAGCTTTCTTT